This T cell receptor beta chain was found in a study of blood T cell repertoires in COVID-19. In the study overall: COVID-19 samples collected from the United States, Italy and Spain covered acute and convalescent phases.

TCRdb's table, derived via immunoSEQ multiplex PCR, lists solely in-frame clones and lacks some. The profile shows more than 75,000 clones, around nine tenths of them singletons. Germline V CDR1 and CDR2: SGHAT, FQNNGV. Trimming removed 1 base at V and 4 bases at J, with 8 bases between. This CDR3 is built from 14 residues. The chain couples TRBV11-2 to TRBJ2-1; no clear D. The sample comprised peripheral blood. The TCR sequence derives from a man aged 25-45 years with acute or convalescent COVID-19. The CDR3 reads CASSLGLGYNEQFF. For the CDR3, the DNA is TGTGCCAGCAGCTTAGGCCTCGGGTACAATGAGCAGTTCTTC.